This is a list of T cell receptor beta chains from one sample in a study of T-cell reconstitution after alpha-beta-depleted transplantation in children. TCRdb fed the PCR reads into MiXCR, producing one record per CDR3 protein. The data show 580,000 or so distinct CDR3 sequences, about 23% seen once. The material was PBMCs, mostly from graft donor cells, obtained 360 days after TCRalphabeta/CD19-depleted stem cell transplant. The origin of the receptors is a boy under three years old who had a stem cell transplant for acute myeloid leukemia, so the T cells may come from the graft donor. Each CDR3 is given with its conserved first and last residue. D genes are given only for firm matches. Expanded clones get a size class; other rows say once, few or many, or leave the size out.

CDR3aa: CSVDRVIETQYF; CDR3nt: TGCAGTGTCGACAGGGTAATAGAGACCCAGTACTTC; len: 12; d_gene: TRBD1; abundance: NA; j_gene: TRBJ2-5; v_gene: TRBV20-1
CDR3aa: CASSLWLAGPETQYF; CDR3nt: TGTGCCAGCAGTTTATGGCTAGCGGGACCAGAGACCCAGTACTTC; len: 15; d_gene: TRBD2; abundance: NA; j_gene: TRBJ2-5; v_gene: TRBV12-3/TRBV12-4
CDR3aa: CASSLGSSGGIGYNEQFF; CDR3nt: TGTGCCAGCAGCTTAGGCTCTAGCGGGGGCATAGGGTACAATGAGCAGTTCTTC; len: 18; d_gene: TRBD2; abundance: many; j_gene: TRBJ2-1; v_gene: TRBV7-2
CDR3aa: CASSPSQRLNTGELFF; CDR3nt: TGTGCCAGCAGCCCTTCTCAGCGGTTGAACACCGGGGAGCTGTTTTTT; len: 16; d_gene: NA; abundance: NA; j_gene: TRBJ2-2; v_gene: TRBV3-1
CDR3aa: CATSSGQYSEKLFF; CDR3nt: TGTGCCACCAGCAGCGGACAGTACTCAGAAAAACTGTTTTTT; len: 14; d_gene: NA; abundance: NA; j_gene: TRBJ1-4; v_gene: TRBV15
CDR3aa: CASRPPGYTQYF; CDR3nt: TGTGCCAGCAGACCCCCCGGATATACGCAGTATTTT; len: 12; d_gene: NA; abundance: many; j_gene: TRBJ2-3; v_gene: TRBV12-3/TRBV12-4
CDR3aa: CSARTSDLLLYSNQPQHF; CDR3nt: TGCAGTGCCCGGACCTCGGATCTCCTTCTATATAGCAATCAGCCCCAGCATTTT; len: 18; d_gene: NA; abundance: many; j_gene: TRBJ1-5; v_gene: TRBV20-1
CDR3aa: CSAYWGGVTEAFF; CDR3nt: TGCAGTGCATACTGGGGAGGGGTCACTGAAGCTTTCTTT; len: 13; d_gene: NA; abundance: NA; j_gene: TRBJ1-1; v_gene: TRBV20-1
CDR3aa: CAISDRGGANEQFF; CDR3nt: TGTGCCATCTCGGACAGGGGGGGGGCTAATGAGCAGTTCTTC; len: 14; d_gene: TRBD1; abundance: NA; j_gene: TRBJ2-1; v_gene: TRBV7-9
CDR3aa: CSADYGDTDTQYF; CDR3nt: TGCAGTGCTGACTACGGGGACACAGATACGCAGTATTTT; len: 13; d_gene: NA; abundance: NA; j_gene: TRBJ2-3; v_gene: TRBV20-1
CDR3aa: CASSSLDFTDTQYF; CDR3nt: TGTGCCAGCAGTTCCCTGGACTTCACAGATACGCAGTATTTT; len: 14; d_gene: NA; abundance: NA; j_gene: TRBJ2-3; v_gene: TRBV6-5
CDR3aa: CASSLRFGRPEQYF; CDR3nt: TGTGCCAGCAGTCTTAGGTTCGGGAGGCCCGAGCAGTACTTC; len: 14; d_gene: TRBD2; abundance: few; j_gene: TRBJ2-7; v_gene: TRBV7-2
CDR3aa: CATKGAGANDEQFF; CDR3nt: TGTGCCACCAAGGGAGCGGGGGCCAACGATGAGCAGTTCTTC; len: 14; d_gene: TRBD2; abundance: few; j_gene: TRBJ2-1; v_gene: TRBV24-1
CDR3aa: CASSYVVAYEQFF; CDR3nt: TGTGCCAGCAGTTATGTCGTTGCGTATGAGCAGTTCTTC; len: 13; d_gene: NA; abundance: NA; j_gene: TRBJ2-1; v_gene: TRBV6-6
CDR3aa: CASSDPTVGDDTEAFF; CDR3nt: TGTGCCAGCAGTGACCCGACAGTGGGGGACGACACTGAAGCTTTCTTT; len: 16; d_gene: NA; abundance: few; j_gene: TRBJ1-1; v_gene: TRBV25-1
CDR3aa: CASSVTSGGANGELFF; CDR3nt: TGTGCCAGCAGCGTTACTAGCGGGGGGGCCAACGGGGAGCTGTTTTTT; len: 16; d_gene: TRBD2; abundance: NA; j_gene: TRBJ2-2; v_gene: TRBV9
CDR3aa: CASSFTGGSNQPQHF; CDR3nt: TGTGCCAGCAGTTTTACGGGGGGCAGCAATCAGCCCCAGCATTTT; len: 15; d_gene: NA; abundance: many; j_gene: TRBJ1-5; v_gene: TRBV12-3/TRBV12-4
CDR3aa: CASSYESGRNTGELFF; CDR3nt: TGTGCCAGCAGTTACGAGTCAGGGAGGAACACCGGGGAGCTGTTTTTT; len: 16; d_gene: NA; abundance: NA; j_gene: TRBJ2-2; v_gene: TRBV6-5
CDR3aa: CASSLETGREDTQYF; CDR3nt: TGTGCCAGCAGCTTAGAAACGGGCCGGGAGGATACGCAGTATTTT; len: 15; d_gene: NA; abundance: few; j_gene: TRBJ2-3; v_gene: TRBV11-2
CDR3aa: CASSSSGGATTGELFF; CDR3nt: TGTGCCAGCAGCTCTAGCGGGGGGGCCACAACCGGGGAGCTGTTTTTT; len: 16; d_gene: TRBD2; abundance: NA; j_gene: TRBJ2-2; v_gene: TRBV11-2
CDR3aa: CAISDPPGLVHNEQFF; CDR3nt: TGTGCCATCAGTGACCCCCCGGGACTTGTCCACAATGAGCAGTTCTTC; len: 16; d_gene: NA; abundance: few; j_gene: TRBJ2-1; v_gene: TRBV10-3
CDR3aa: CASSFVDAQYF; CDR3nt: TGTGCCAGCAGTTTTGTTGACGCCCAGTACTTC; len: 11; d_gene: NA; abundance: NA; j_gene: TRBJ2-5; v_gene: TRBV28
CDR3aa: CASSLGTGGHTDTQYF; CDR3nt: TGCGCCAGCAGCCTTGGAACAGGGGGGCACACAGATACGCAGTATTTT; len: 16; d_gene: TRBD1; abundance: NA; j_gene: TRBJ2-3; v_gene: TRBV4-3
CDR3aa: CASSQDPSYFTQYF; CDR3nt: TGCGCCAGCAGCCAAGATCCTAGCTATTTTACGCAGTATTTT; len: 14; d_gene: NA; abundance: few; j_gene: TRBJ2-3; v_gene: TRBV4-3
CDR3aa: CASSLDTGVNTGELFF; CDR3nt: TGTGCCAGCAGCTTGGATACGGGGGTGAACACCGGGGAGCTGTTTTTT; len: 16; d_gene: NA; abundance: NA; j_gene: TRBJ2-2; v_gene: TRBV5-5
CDR3aa: CASSSPRNDTQYF; CDR3nt: TGTGCCAGCAGTTCACCTCGAAACGATACGCAGTATTTT; len: 13; d_gene: NA; abundance: NA; j_gene: TRBJ2-3; v_gene: TRBV6-2/TRBV6-3
CDR3aa: CSAPVSGPYYNEQFF; CDR3nt: TGCAGTGCCCCTGTCTCTGGGCCCTATTACAATGAGCAGTTCTTC; len: 15; d_gene: NA; abundance: many; j_gene: TRBJ2-1; v_gene: TRBV20-1
CDR3aa: CASLRNGIMNTEAFF; CDR3nt: TGTGCCAGCCTTCGGAACGGAATCATGAACACTGAAGCTTTCTTT; len: 15; d_gene: NA; abundance: many; j_gene: TRBJ1-1; v_gene: TRBV12-3/TRBV12-4
CDR3aa: CASSSGGPQETQYF; CDR3nt: TGTGCCAGCAGTTCGGGGGGACCCCAAGAGACCCAGTACTTC; len: 14; d_gene: TRBD2; abundance: many; j_gene: TRBJ2-5; v_gene: TRBV28
CDR3aa: CSARAGLGLQETQYF; CDR3nt: TGCAGTGCTAGAGCTGGTTTGGGGCTACAAGAGACCCAGTACTTC; len: 15; d_gene: NA; abundance: many; j_gene: TRBJ2-5; v_gene: TRBV20-1
CDR3aa: CSASGVVQETQYF; CDR3nt: TGCAGTGCTAGTGGGGTAGTTCAAGAGACCCAGTACTTC; len: 13; d_gene: NA; abundance: NA; j_gene: TRBJ2-5; v_gene: TRBV20-1
CDR3aa: CSVEWDGFTDTQYF; CDR3nt: TGCAGCGTCGAATGGGACGGATTCACAGATACGCAGTATTTT; len: 14; d_gene: NA; abundance: NA; j_gene: TRBJ2-3; v_gene: TRBV29-1
CDR3aa: CASSQGPGQDYNEQFF; CDR3nt: TGTGCCAGCAGCCAAGGGCCGGGACAAGACTACAATGAGCAGTTCTTC; len: 16; d_gene: NA; abundance: NA; j_gene: TRBJ2-1; v_gene: TRBV3-1
CDR3aa: CASSQGGWAQETQYF; CDR3nt: TGCGCCAGCAGCCAAGGAGGGTGGGCACAAGAGACCCAGTACTTC; len: 15; d_gene: NA; abundance: few; j_gene: TRBJ2-5; v_gene: TRBV4-3
CDR3aa: CASSLGQGGGGSSYNEQFF; CDR3nt: TGTGCCAGCAGTTTGGGACAGGGAGGAGGGGGTAGCTCCTACAATGAGCAGTTCTTC; len: 19; d_gene: TRBD1; abundance: few; j_gene: TRBJ2-1; v_gene: TRBV6-5
CDR3aa: CAISIRDGTEAFF; CDR3nt: TGTGCCATATCCATTCGAGACGGCACTGAAGCTTTCTTT; len: 13; d_gene: NA; abundance: NA; j_gene: TRBJ1-1; v_gene: TRBV10-3
CDR3aa: CSARDGRDISGYTF; CDR3nt: TGCAGTGCTAGAGATGGCAGGGATATCTCTGGCTACACCTTC; len: 14; d_gene: NA; abundance: many; j_gene: TRBJ1-2; v_gene: TRBV20-1